The clone carrying this T cell receptor (beta chain) appeared a few times. Source study methods: How many nucleated cells were present was estimated from reference gene primer amplification. Here immunoSEQ multiplex PCR was the method, and the copy in TCRdb shows in-frame clones only, minus some. V and J calls and clone size are those listed in that table; D and trimming were worked out from the DNA. The sample includes some 120,000 clones, just under 85% of them seen just once. CDR3 length equals 15 residues. Germline values: CDR1 LGHDT, CDR2 YNNKEL (reference sequence). V lost 1 base and J lost 9, with 13 bases in between. The entry originates in a study of blood T cell repertoires in COVID-19. Study details: Sites in the United States, Italy and Spain provided acute and convalescent COVID-19 samples.

The rearrangement links TRBV3-1 (or the pseudogene TRBV3-2) to TRBJ1-6; D gene ambiguous. The sample consisted of peripheral blood. The clonotype was recovered from a human donor in a cohort sampled during active COVID-19. CDR3 nucleotide sequence: TGTGCCAGCAGCCAAGGCGGACTATCGGGTTCACCCCTCCACTTT. This sequence encodes CASSQGGLSGSPLHF.